This TCR beta chain was observed in a study of CD8 T cells in ankylosing spondylitis. This CDR3 spans 14 amino acids. Trimming stripped 4 bases from V and 10 bases from J, with 17 bases between. Germline assignment: CDR1 LNHDA and CDR2 SQIVND (reference sequence). TCRdb called the 5' RACE reads again in MiXCR, with one record for every CDR3 protein. Here the sample spans tens of thousands of distinct CDR3 sequences, about 6.2% being singletons. To note about this clonotype: No conserved phenylalanine or tryptophan ends this CDR3, so it is likely a read error.

The sample was synovial fluid, either unsorted or a sorted T cell fraction (not recorded which). The V call is TRBV19, the J call TRBJ2-1; D could derive from TRBD1 or TRBD2 (6 bases each). This TCR derives from a male donor with ankylosing spondylitis. CDR3 coding DNA: TGTGCCAGTAGTAAGGGGGGCATCGGCAGAGAGCAGTTCTCC. Translating gives CASSKGGIGREQFS.